This is a list of T cell receptor beta chains from one sample in a study of shared clonotypes between healthy human individuals. Profiling relied on immunoSEQ multiplex PCR, and the TCRdb table lists in-frame clones only, not all of them. The data contain about 2,500,000 clones, about 92% of them singletons. Sequencing input: naive CD4+ T cells sorted from blood. The receptors were sampled from a young man in good health. The CDR3 runs from the conserved cysteine through the conserved F or W. A D gene is named only where the DNA matches it firmly. The size field is filled for only some rows; it gives once, few, many or a size class.

TGTGCCAGCAGCTTAGAAGATTTTTATAATTCACCCCTCCACTTT	CASSLEDFYNSPLHF	NA	NA	TRBV7-8	TRBJ1-6
TGTGCCAGCAGCTTGGCCCAGCGGGGGAACACCGGGGAGCTGTTTTTT	CASSLAQRGNTGELFF	NA	TRBD2	TRBV5-4	TRBJ2-2
TGTGCCAGCAGCCCTGTAGGACAAACCGGGGAGCTGTTTTTT	CASSPVGQTGELFF	NA	NA	TRBV11-3	TRBJ2-2
TGTGCCAGCAGCTTGGGCGGGGGGGCGACGACCCAGTACTTC	CASSLGGGATTQYF	NA	TRBD2	TRBV7-8	TRBJ2-5
TGTGCCATCAGTGACAGCACCTCCTACGAGCAGTACTTC	CAISDSTSYEQYF	NA	NA	TRBV10-3	TRBJ2-7
TGTGCCAGTAGCCTCGGGACCACAACCTACGAGCAGTACTTC	CASSLGTTTYEQYF	once	NA	TRBV19	TRBJ2-7
TGTGCCAGCAGCCGGGATCCCGGAAATACGCAGTATTTT	CASSRDPGNTQYF	NA	NA	TRBV7-9	TRBJ2-3
TGTGCCAGCAGCTTAACAGGGGAGTGGGAGACCCAGTACTTC	CASSLTGEWETQYF	NA	TRBD1	TRBV11-2	TRBJ2-5
TGTGCCAGCTCACCGTTAGTTTTT	CASSPLVF	NA	NA	TRBV18	TRBJ2-3
TGTGCCAGCAGCTTCGTCTACCCTGAAGCTTTCTTT	CASSFVYPEAFF	NA	NA	TRBV11-2	TRBJ1-1
TGTGCAAGTCGCCCGACAGGAGTTAACTATGGCTACACCTTC	CASRPTGVNYGYTF	NA	NA	TRBV12-2	TRBJ1-2
TGTGCCATTCAACGACAGGGTTTCGTTTCTGAAGCTTTCTTT	CAIQRQGFVSEAFF	few	TRBD1	TRBV10-3	TRBJ1-1
TGCGCCAGCAGCTTGGCCCCAGCGGGGGGCACAGATACGCAGTATTTT	CASSLAPAGGTDTQYF	few	TRBD2	TRBV5-1	TRBJ2-3
TGTGCCTGGAGCCGACTATCCGAGCAGTACTTC	CAWSRLSEQYF	NA	NA	TRBV30	TRBJ2-7
TGTGCCAGCAGTTACAGCCCGGAGGTCTACGAGCAGTACTTC	CASSYSPEVYEQYF	NA	NA	TRBV6-5	TRBJ2-7
TGTGCCAGCAGCTTGGACCTTAATTCACCCCTCCACTTT	CASSLDLNSPLHF	NA	NA	TRBV5-4	TRBJ1-6
TGTGCCTGGAGTTCCAGACAGGGGGCTACGGGCAATCAGCCCCAGCATTTT	CAWSSRQGATGNQPQHF	NA	TRBD1	TRBV30	TRBJ1-5
TGTGCCAGCAGTTACCGGACAGGTCGCTACGAGCAGTACTTC	CASSYRTGRYEQYF	NA	TRBD1	TRBV6-5	TRBJ2-7
TGTGCCAGCAGTCAGGGTTATCAGCCCCAGCATTTT	CASSQGYQPQHF	NA	NA	TRBV28	TRBJ1-5
TGTGCCAGCTCCACCCAGGGGGCGGACACTGAAGCTTTCTTT	CASSTQGADTEAFF	NA	TRBD1	TRBV18	TRBJ1-1
TGTGCCAGCTCACCCGCGGACGCATTCTCTGGGGCCAACGTCCTGACTTTC	CASSPADAFSGANVLTF	NA	NA	TRBV18	TRBJ2-6
TGCAGCGTCTTGACAGGGGTTTATGGCTACACCTTC	CSVLTGVYGYTF	NA	TRBD1	TRBV29-1	TRBJ1-2
TGTGCCAGCAGTCGCCGGGGGGACACTGAAGCTTTCTTT	CASSRRGDTEAFF	NA	NA	TRBV6-5	TRBJ1-1
TGTGCCAGCAGCCGGGACAGCCAAGAGACCCAGTACTTC	CASSRDSQETQYF	NA	TRBD1	TRBV7-3	TRBJ2-5
TGCGCCAGCAGCGATGCTATAGCCGAGACCCAGTACTTC	CASSDAIAETQYF	once	NA	TRBV5-1	TRBJ2-5
TGTGCCACCGAACCTGCAGGGGTTGGGGCCAACGTCCTGACTTTC	CATEPAGVGANVLTF	NA	NA	TRBV6-1	TRBJ2-6
TGTGCCAGCAGCATCCGACAGGGAACCCAAGAGACCCAGTACTTC	CASSIRQGTQETQYF	NA	TRBD1	TRBV11-1	TRBJ2-5
TGCGCCAGCAGCCTCGGACAGGGAAAAGAGACCCAGTACTTC	CASSLGQGKETQYF	NA	TRBD1	TRBV5-1	TRBJ2-5
TGTGCCAGCTCACCCCGACAGGGGCCGTACGAGCAGTACTTC	CASSPRQGPYEQYF	NA	TRBD1	TRBV18	TRBJ2-7
TGTGCCAGCAGCTTATTTGTTCCGGGAGCTGGGGACGAGCAGTACTTC	CASSLFVPGAGDEQYF	NA	NA	TRBV7-6	TRBJ2-7
TGTGCCAGCAGTGAACAGGGGGCAGGGGAAAAACTGTTTTTT	CASSEQGAGEKLFF	NA	TRBD1	TRBV2	TRBJ1-4
TGTGCCAGCAGCCCGACACCCCTCGGTCTTGATACGCAGTATTTT	CASSPTPLGLDTQYF	once	NA	TRBV11-2	TRBJ2-3
TGCAGCGTTGTGGGACAGGGTAGAGGGTACGAGCAGTACTTC	CSVVGQGRGYEQYF	NA	TRBD1	TRBV29-1	TRBJ2-7
TGTGCCAGCAGTTACTCCCACGGGAATCAGCCCCAGCATTTT	CASSYSHGNQPQHF	NA	NA	TRBV6-6	TRBJ1-5
TGTGCCAGCAGCGCAGGGGGCAATCAGCCCCAGCATTTT	CASSAGGNQPQHF	NA	NA	TRBV7-3	TRBJ1-5
TGTGCCAGTAGTTCGCAGGTCCGGGGGAACACTGAAGCTTTCTTT	CASSSQVRGNTEAFF	NA	NA	TRBV19	TRBJ1-1
TGCGCCAGCAGCTTGGGGACAGTGGCTAGCACAGATACGCAGTATTTT	CASSLGTVASTDTQYF	NA	NA	TRBV5-1	TRBJ2-3
TGTGCCAGCACCGGGACAGGGTACTCTGGGGCCAACGTCCTGACTTTC	CASTGTGYSGANVLTF	NA	TRBD1	TRBV5-6	TRBJ2-6
TGCGCCAGCAGCTTGAGGCAGGGATTTGATACGCAGTATTTT	CASSLRQGFDTQYF	NA	NA	TRBV5-1	TRBJ2-3
TGTGCCAGCAGCTTTTGGGGCCAGTACGAGCAGTACTTC	CASSFWGQYEQYF	NA	NA	TRBV11-2	TRBJ2-7
TGTGCCAGCAACCAGGGGGCCACTGAAGCTTTCTTT	CASNQGATEAFF	NA	TRBD1	TRBV7-9	TRBJ1-1
TGTGCCAGCAGCCAGCGGGACAGGGGCAGGGAGCAGTACTTC	CASSQRDRGREQYF	NA	TRBD1	TRBV7-9	TRBJ2-7
TGTGCCAGCAGTGTCGAGGCCATTCGCTATGGCTACACCTTC	CASSVEAIRYGYTF	NA	NA	TRBV2	TRBJ1-2
TGTGCCAGCAGTGAGGGCGGGAGCTCCTACGAGCAGTACTTC	CASSEGGSSYEQYF	NA	TRBD2	TRBV25-1	TRBJ2-7
TGTGCCAGCAGTCAACAGGGGGCGACTGAAGCTTTCTTT	CASSQQGATEAFF	NA	TRBD1	TRBV6-1	TRBJ1-1
TGCGCCAGCAGCCCGGGGGAGGCAGATACGCAGTATTTT	CASSPGEADTQYF	NA	NA	TRBV5-1	TRBJ2-3
TGTGCCAGCAGCTTAACCATAGCGGGAGTGGTGGATGAGCAGTTCTTC	CASSLTIAGVVDEQFF	NA	TRBD2	TRBV7-8	TRBJ2-1
TGCGCCAGCAGCTTCCTTGGGACTAGGGGAGGGGATGAGCAGTTCTTC	CASSFLGTRGGDEQFF	NA	TRBD2	TRBV5-1	TRBJ2-1
TGTGCCAGTAGGCTACAGGGGGCGGACATTCAGTACTTC	CASRLQGADIQYF	NA	TRBD1	TRBV19	TRBJ2-4
TGTGCCAGCAGTTACCTCTCAAGGGCCCACGAGCAGTACTTC	CASSYLSRAHEQYF	NA	NA	TRBV27	TRBJ2-7